This is a list of T cell receptor beta chains from one sample in a study of vaccination and CD4 T cells after COVID-19. MiXCR was run by TCRdb on the PCR reads, yielding one entry per CDR3 protein. In the table there are more than 25,000 distinct CDR3 sequences, about 47% of which are singletons. The sample was CD4+ T cells from blood, taken about 7 months after SARS-CoV-2 vaccination. The receptors shown here come from a human donor who had recovered from COVID-19. CDR3s include the opening cysteine and the closing phenylalanine or tryptophan. A D gene is named only where the DNA matches it firmly.

>12|-|TRBJ1-2|TRBV5-4
CASSSQLRGYTF
>14|-|TRBJ2-1|TRBV20-1
CSAASPDSDNEQFF
>15|TRBD2|TRBJ2-3|TRBV7-2
CASSLVLAGTDTRYF
>14|-|TRBJ2-4|TRBV7-3
CASSLTGGSDIQYF
>15|-|TRBJ2-1|TRBV7-2
CASSLLGGAYNEQFF
>16|-|TRBJ2-2|TRBV28
CASSLWGGFGTGELFF
>18|TRBD1|TRBJ1-5|TRBV6-4
CANYSRGDRGSGNQPQHF
>15|TRBD2|TRBJ2-5|TRBV4-1
CASSPRGLATETQYF
>16|-|TRBJ2-1|TRBV20-1
CSASTPPGATDDEQFF
>14|-|TRBJ2-1|TRBV15
CATSRDLLGNEQFF
>15|-|TRBJ2-5|TRBV20-1
CSAKGGGAFQETQYF
>17|-|TRBJ2-2|TRBV20-1
CSARDQGPTRNTGELFF
>14|-|TRBJ1-5|TRBV12-2
CASRLGFWLRPQHF
>15|-|TRBJ1-5|TRBV7-6
CASSLRSGVSQPQHF
>13|-|TRBJ2-5|TRBV20-1
CSAPRQGGETQYF
>18|TRBD2|TRBJ2-5|TRBV7-9
CASSERLAGVVSAETQYF
>15|TRBD1|TRBJ2-5|TRBV6-1
CASSEAAGGGETQYF
>13|-|TRBJ2-7|TRBV4-1
CASSQVETTEQYF
>13|TRBD1|TRBJ2-1|TRBV20-1
CSETGTGLNEQFF
>14|-|TRBJ2-1|TRBV28
CASGLTGISNEQFF
>15|TRBD2|TRBJ2-7|TRBV4-1
CASSHQLAGAYEQYF
>14|TRBD1|TRBJ1-2|TRBV6-5
CASSFQGTGYQYTF
>14|TRBD1|TRBJ1-1|TRBV7-2
CASRPGQMNTEAFF
>12|TRBD2|TRBJ2-7|TRBV7-2
CASSPPSGTQYF
>13|-|TRBJ1-6|TRBV20-1
CSARARRNSPLHF
>13|-|TRBJ2-1|TRBV7-2
CASSPAGSDEQFF
>15|TRBD2|TRBJ2-1|TRBV7-9
CASLQTSGSYNEQFF
>11|-|TRBJ2-7|TRBV6-2/TRBV6-3
CASSEIAEQYF
>15|-|TRBJ2-2|TRBV6-5
CASSYFQGNTGELFF
>14|TRBD1|TRBJ1-6|TRBV6-1
CASSEGTGGSPLHF
>15|-|-|TRBV6-2/TRBV6-3
CASSYAQGLEETQYF
>13|TRBD2|TRBJ2-5|TRBV2
CASRDSGGWTQYF
>16|TRBD1|TRBJ1-1|TRBV7-2
CASSLGAGQGPWRAFF
>15|TRBD2|TRBJ2-3|TRBV7-9
CASSWASGSGDTQYF
>16|TRBD2|TRBJ2-5|TRBV7-2
CASSLVALAGEETQYF
>14|TRBD1|TRBJ1-1|TRBV7-9
CASSAQGAHTEAFF
>15|TRBD2|TRBJ2-1|TRBV6-5
CASSSARGDWNEQFF
>15|TRBD2|TRBJ2-5|TRBV20-1
CSAPGTSGNQETQYF
>14|TRBD1|TRBJ2-7|TRBV28
CASLRSGQVGEQYF
>12|-|TRBJ2-5|TRBV20-1
CSATGFQETQYF
>13|TRBD2|TRBJ2-4|TRBV27
CASSLTGGNIQYF
>13|-|TRBJ2-7|TRBV24-1
CATSDLQGTEQYF
>15|-|TRBJ2-7|TRBV7-9
CASSLGRQVAYEQYF